This TCR beta chain emerged from a study of tissue T cells after allogeneic stem cell transplantation. The study, taken as a whole, reports: Anatomically similar tissues had similar TCR repertoires within each patient. Some tissue clones might be persisting host cells; their alloreactivity or antigen specificity was not determined.

A note on this clone: Its specificity is unknown. The gene names given are mouse names. Read data end 1 residue before the CDR3 end; the end is taken from the germline J gene.

Clones were sequenced by immunoSEQ multiplex PCR, and TCRdb holds only the in-frame ones, with some missing. This table holds 6,000 to 7,500 clones, roughly 42% found once. Looked up from germline, CDR1 is SNHLY and CDR2 is FYNGKV (reference sequence). The CDR3 totals 14 residues. The V segment lost 4 bases and the J segment 0 bases; nucleotides outside the gene matches: 3. The time point denotes: mouse harvest day 7 after allogeneic transplant. Tail vein injection delivered 10^7 T-cell-depleted bone marrow cells and 10^6 splenic CD5+ T cells. Tissues came from B6→BALB/c major-mismatch GVHD mice at day 7 or 14.

The chain employs TRBV3 and TRBJ2-7, with TRBD1 matching over 7 bases. The receptor was isolated from a female BALB/c mouse given C57BL/6 T cells with graft-versus-host disease after an allogeneic hematopoietic cell transplant. Material for sequencing was skin. The CDR3 loop is CASSSGQSSYEQYF. The covered CDR3 bases are TGTGCCAGCAGCTCGGGACAGAGCTCCTATGAACAGTAC.